This TCR beta chain was retrieved from a study of blood T cells in healthy people across ages. Overall study results and limits: Diversity was estimated from one million T cells, and these estimates were considered underestimates. A roughly linear age-dependent decrease characterized TCR beta diversity per million T cells.

This clonotype was observed a handful of times. The antigen is not known. The CDR3 covers 13 residues. From germline, CDR1 is MNHEY and CDR2 SMNVEV (reference sequence). Trimming left V 2 bases short and J 4 bases short, with 9 bases between. Combining a sample-barcoded 5' primer with a J-beta primer mix, a second PCR ran for about 7 to 11 cycles. One entry per CDR3 protein results from TCRdb running MiXCR on the 5' RACE reads. The repertoire holds about 840,000 distinct CDR3 sequences, with 25% to 35% as singletons. These same data were also listed under a study on T cells of mothers and their children. That work states: Primer M1S, used in the second PCR, introduced sample barcodes and 2-4 random nucleotides. Thymic selection shapes TCR recombination output similarly in related and unrelated pairs.

The TCR was taken from a woman between 40 and 55 years old in good health. The chain couples TRBV27 to TRBJ2-7, with D unclear. The sequencing input was blood. The chain's CDR3 is CASSLRLEYEQYF. The CDR3 DNA reads as TGTGCCAGCAGTTTAAGACTGGAGTACGAGCAGTACTTC.